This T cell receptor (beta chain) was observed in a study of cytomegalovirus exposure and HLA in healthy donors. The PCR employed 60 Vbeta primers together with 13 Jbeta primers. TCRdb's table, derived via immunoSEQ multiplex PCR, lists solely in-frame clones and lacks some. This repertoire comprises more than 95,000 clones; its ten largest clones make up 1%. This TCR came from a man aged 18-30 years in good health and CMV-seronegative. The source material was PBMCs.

The CDR3 DNA is TGCGCCAGCGGGACAGGGGGCGAGTCACCCCTCCACTTT. This encodes CASGTGGESPLHF. The chain employs TRBV5-1 and TRBJ1-6; 12 nucleotides line up with TRBD1. V lost 7 bases to trimming and J lost 10 bases; unmatched junction nucleotides: 3. In germline, CDR1 is SGHRS, CDR2 YFSETQ. The CDR3 contains 13 residues.